These T cell receptor beta chains were read from a single sample in a study of blood T cell repertoires in COVID-19. Sequenced by immunoSEQ multiplex PCR; TCRdb stores in-frame clones only, minus some. This sample has 56,000 or so clones, with about nine tenths found just once. The sample was peripheral blood. These receptor sequences come from a human donor in a cohort sampled during active COVID-19. CDR3s include the opening cysteine and the closing phenylalanine or tryptophan. D genes are given only for firm matches. Only some rows state a clone size, as once, few, many or a class for expanded clones.

cdr3_aa cdr3_nt d_call cdr3_length v_call clone_size j_call
CASSLGLGGGLIGELFF TGTGCCAGCAGCCTCGGCTTGGGCGGGGGGTTAATCGGGGAGCTGTTTTTT TRBD2 17 TRBV2 NA TRBJ2-2
CASSLTGGTRINQPQHF TGTGCCAGCAGCTTGACTGGCGGGACTCGAATTAATCAGCCCCAGCATTTT NA 17 TRBV5-6 NA TRBJ1-5
CASRTDRFNQPQHF TGTGCCAGCAGGACCGACAGGTTCAATCAGCCCCAGCATTTT NA 14 TRBV6-5 NA TRBJ1-5
CASSQPSGRPPYEQYF TGCGCCAGCAGCCAGCCTAGCGGGAGGCCTCCCTACGAGCAGTACTTC TRBD2 16 TRBV4-1 NA TRBJ2-7
CASSLKVNTGSGFAGELFF TGTGCCAGCAGCTTGAAAGTTAATACGGGTAGCGGGTTCGCCGGGGAGCTGTTTTTT TRBD2 19 TRBV5-4 NA TRBJ2-2
CASSIQGQGSYEQYF TGTGCCAGTAGTATACAGGGACAGGGCTCCTACGAGCAGTACTTC TRBD1 15 TRBV19 NA TRBJ2-7
CASSLTGVYNEQFF TGTGCCAGCAGCTTAACCGGGGTCTACAATGAGCAGTTCTTC NA 14 TRBV7-3 NA TRBJ2-1
CSVSVGLVLTGELFF TGCAGCGTTTCCGTCGGACTAGTTCTAACCGGGGAGCTGTTTTTT TRBD2 15 TRBV29-1 NA TRBJ2-2
CASSFGTGRGNYGYTF TGTGCCAGTAGTTTCGGGACAGGGAGAGGTAACTATGGCTACACCTTC TRBD1 16 TRBV19 few TRBJ1-2
CASSLGTRSYTF TGTGCCAGCAGCTTGGGAACTCGAAGCTACACCTTC NA 12 TRBV5-4 once TRBJ1-2
CASSEATGPGGNQPQHF TGTGCCAGCAGTGAGGCGACAGGGCCCGGCGGCAATCAGCCCCAGCATTTT TRBD1 17 TRBV6-1 NA TRBJ1-5
CAISWGGSSYEQYF TGTGCCATCAGTTGGGGAGGGAGCTCCTACGAGCAGTACTTC TRBD2 14 TRBV10-3 NA TRBJ2-7
CASTRDSWSDTQYF TGCGCCAGCACCCGGGACAGCTGGTCAGATACGCAGTATTTT TRBD1 14 TRBV5-1 NA TRBJ2-3
CSAPKSYEQYF TGCAGTGCCCCAAAATCCTACGAGCAGTACTTC NA 11 TRBV20-1 NA TRBJ2-7
CASSSDGQVLYEQYF TGCGCCAGCAGCTCGGATGGACAGGTGCTCTACGAGCAGTACTTC TRBD1 15 TRBV5-1 NA TRBJ2-7
CASSDSSYGYTF TGCGCCAGCTCGGACAGTAGCTATGGCTACACCTTC NA 12 TRBV5-1 NA TRBJ1-2
CASSEPRLAGVFYEQYF TGTGCCAGCAGTGAACCCCGACTAGCGGGAGTATTCTACGAGCAGTACTTC TRBD2 17 TRBV6-1 NA TRBJ2-7